What follows describes a single T cell receptor beta chain. Its antigen is unknown. This sample was taken from a study of T cell repertoires in cytomegalovirus infection. Study at large: Public TCR beta signatures indicated both CMV infection and matching HLA type.

TCRdb reanalysed the reads using MiXCR and keeps one entry per CDR3 protein. There are 60,000 to 75,000 distinct CDR3 sequences in the sample; 22% occur only once, and 60% to 85% lies in the top ten. Trimming pared 2 bases from V and 0 bases from J, leaving 4 bases between. The CDR3 consists of 13 residues. CDR1 is SGHDN and CDR2 is FVKESK in the germline V gene. The study, taken as a whole, reports: Adding up the frequency of public TCR beta families identified people who carried CMV plus the relevant HLA. HLA-C-restricted, CMV-specific TCR beta clonotypes were dominant ex vivo.

This sequence originates from a human donor in good health (CMV status not recorded). Some clones in this sample may be carry-over from other donors' samples. Sequencing was performed on PBMCs, sequenced either directly or after in vitro stimulation (not recorded which). This rearrangement joins TRBV14 to TRBJ1-2; D ambiguous. The CDR3 DNA is TGTGCCAGCAGCCAAAGAACTAACTATGGCTACACCTTC. It translates to CASSQRTNYGYTF. Full variable domain (rest looked up from reference TRBV14 and TRBJ1-2): EAGVTQFPSHSVIEKGQTVTLRCDPISGHDNLYWYRRVMGKEIKFLLHFVKESKQDESGMPNNRFLAERTGGTYSTLKVQPAELEDSGVYFCASSQRTNYGYTFGSGTRLTVV.